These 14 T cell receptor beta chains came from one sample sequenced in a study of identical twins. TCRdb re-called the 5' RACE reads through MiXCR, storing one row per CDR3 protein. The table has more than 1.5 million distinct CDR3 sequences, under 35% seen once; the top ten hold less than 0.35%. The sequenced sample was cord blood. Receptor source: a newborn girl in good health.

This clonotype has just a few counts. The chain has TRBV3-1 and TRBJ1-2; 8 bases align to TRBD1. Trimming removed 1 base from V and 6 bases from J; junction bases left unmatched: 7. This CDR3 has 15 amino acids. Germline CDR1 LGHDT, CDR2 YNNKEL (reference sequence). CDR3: CASSQGQGKMNGYTF. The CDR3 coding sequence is TGTGCCAGCAGCCAAGGACAGGGGAAGATGAATGGCTACACCTTC.

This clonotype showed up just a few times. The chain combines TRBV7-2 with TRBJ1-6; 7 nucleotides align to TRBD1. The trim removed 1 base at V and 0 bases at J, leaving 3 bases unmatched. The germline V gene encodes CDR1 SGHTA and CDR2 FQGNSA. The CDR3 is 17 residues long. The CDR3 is CASSLEDRSSYNSPLHF. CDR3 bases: TGTGCCAGCAGCTTAGAGGACAGGAGCTCCTATAATTCACCCCTCCACTTT.

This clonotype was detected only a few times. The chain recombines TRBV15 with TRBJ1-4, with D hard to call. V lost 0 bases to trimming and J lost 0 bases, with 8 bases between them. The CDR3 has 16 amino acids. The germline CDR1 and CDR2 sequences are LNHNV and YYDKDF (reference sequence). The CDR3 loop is CATSRDRAATNEKLFF. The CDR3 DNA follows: TGTGCCACCAGCAGAGATCGTGCCGCAACTAATGAAAAACTGTTTTTT.

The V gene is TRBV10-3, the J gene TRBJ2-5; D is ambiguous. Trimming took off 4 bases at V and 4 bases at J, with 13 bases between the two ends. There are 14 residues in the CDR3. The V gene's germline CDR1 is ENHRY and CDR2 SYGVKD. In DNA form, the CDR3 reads TGTGCCATCAGTGGTAGTAAGGCCCTAGAGACCCAGTACTTC. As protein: CAISGSKALETQYF.

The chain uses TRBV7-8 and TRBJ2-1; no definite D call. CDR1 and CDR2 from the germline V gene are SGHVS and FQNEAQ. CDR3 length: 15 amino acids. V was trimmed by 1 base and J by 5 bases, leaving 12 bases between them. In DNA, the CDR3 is TGTGCCAGCAGCTTAGTTGGTTATTCCCACAATGAGCAGTTCTTC. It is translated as CASSLVGYSHNEQFF.

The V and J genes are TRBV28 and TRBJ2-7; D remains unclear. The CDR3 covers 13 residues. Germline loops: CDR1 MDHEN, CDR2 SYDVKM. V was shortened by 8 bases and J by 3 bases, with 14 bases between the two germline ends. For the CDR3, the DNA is TGTGCCAGCGCCCTACTACGTTTCTACGAGCAGTACTTC. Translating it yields CASALLRFYEQYF.

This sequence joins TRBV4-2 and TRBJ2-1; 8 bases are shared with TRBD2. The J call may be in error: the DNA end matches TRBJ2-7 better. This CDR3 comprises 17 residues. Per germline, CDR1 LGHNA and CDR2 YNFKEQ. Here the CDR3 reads CASSREGGSGDYNEQYF. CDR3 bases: TGTGCCAGCAGCCGAGAGGGGGGTAGCGGGGATTACAATGAGCAGTACTTC.

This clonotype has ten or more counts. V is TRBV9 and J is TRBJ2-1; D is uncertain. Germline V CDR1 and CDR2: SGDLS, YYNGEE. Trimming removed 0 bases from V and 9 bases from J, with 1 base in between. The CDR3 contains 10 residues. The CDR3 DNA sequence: TGTGCCAGCAGCGTAGTTGAGCAGTTCTTC. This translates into CASSVVEQFF.

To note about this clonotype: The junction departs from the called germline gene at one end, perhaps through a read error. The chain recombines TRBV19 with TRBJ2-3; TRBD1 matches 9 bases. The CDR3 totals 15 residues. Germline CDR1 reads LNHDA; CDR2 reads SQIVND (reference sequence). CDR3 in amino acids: CASSKGTGLTDAQYF. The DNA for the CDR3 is TGTGCCAGTAGTAAAGGGACAGGGCTCACAGATGCGCAGTATTTT. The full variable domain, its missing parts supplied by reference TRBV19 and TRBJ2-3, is DGGITQSPKYLFRKEGQNVTLSCEQNLNHDAMYWYRQDPGQGLRLIYYSQIVNDFQKGDIAEGYSVSREKKESFPLTVTSAQKNPTAFYLCASSKGTGLTDAQYFGPGTRLTVL.

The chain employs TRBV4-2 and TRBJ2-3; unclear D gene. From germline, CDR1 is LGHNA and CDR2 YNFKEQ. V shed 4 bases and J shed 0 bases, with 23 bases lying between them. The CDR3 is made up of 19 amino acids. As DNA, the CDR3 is TGTGCCAGCAGCCCCCACAAGACCTTAGCCGGATCGAGCACAGATACGCAGTATTTT. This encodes CASSPHKTLAGSSTDTQYF.

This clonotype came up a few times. For the CDR3, the DNA is TGTGCCAGCCATACACTGCGGGGCTACACCTTC. Translated, it gives CASHTLRGYTF. The chain carries TRBV2 and TRBJ1-2; the D is unclear. This CDR3 is 11 amino acids long. The germline V gene has CDR1 SNHLY and CDR2 FYNNEI. V lost 8 bases to trimming and J lost 8 bases, with 12 bases between them.

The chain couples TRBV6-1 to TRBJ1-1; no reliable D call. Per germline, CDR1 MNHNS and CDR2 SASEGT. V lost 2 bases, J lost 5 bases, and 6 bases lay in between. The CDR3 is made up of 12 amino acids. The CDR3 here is CASSEPVTEAFF. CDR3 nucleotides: TGTGCCAGCAGTGAACCGGTGACTGAAGCTTTCTTT.

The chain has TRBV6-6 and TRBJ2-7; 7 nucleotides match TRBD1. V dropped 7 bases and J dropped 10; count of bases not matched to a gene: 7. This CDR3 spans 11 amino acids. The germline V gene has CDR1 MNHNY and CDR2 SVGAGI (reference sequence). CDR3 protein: CASTNGQAQYF. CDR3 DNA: TGTGCCAGCACGAACGGACAGGCCCAGTACTTC.

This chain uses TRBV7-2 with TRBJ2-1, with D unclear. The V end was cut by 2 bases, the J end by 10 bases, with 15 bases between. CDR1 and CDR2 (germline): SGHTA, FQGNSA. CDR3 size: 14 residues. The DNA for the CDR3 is TGTGCCAGCAGCTTAACGGCTAGAGCGTGCGAGCAGTTCTTC. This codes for CASSLTARACEQFF.